This is a list of T cell receptor beta chains from one sample in a study of T cell changes during pregnancy in multiple sclerosis. Clones were sequenced by immunoSEQ multiplex PCR, and TCRdb holds only the in-frame ones, with some missing. This sample yields approximately 100,000 clones, of which 90% to 95% are seen a single time; approximately 2.2% belongs to the top ten. Here the sequenced sample was peripheral blood, taken in the third trimester of pregnancy. These TCRs come from a female donor with multiple sclerosis, enrolled in a pregnancy study. The conserved cysteine and the conserved F or W are not part of the CDR3 here. A D gene is named only where the DNA matches it firmly.

d_call v_call cdr3_aa
TRBD1 TRBV11-2 ASSRQGLGYT
NA TRBV28 ASSLRGRSNQPQH
TRBD2 TRBV29-1 SVEGLAGDRPSYNEQF
TRBD2 TRBV27 ASSLRGGEQY
TRBD2 TRBV14 ASSQGYASGTGTDTQY
NA TRBV7-9 ASSPPTSIAQGEAF
NA TRBV29-1 SVVSGSYNEQF
TRBD2 TRBV5-4 ASSSLAGGHGELF
TRBD1 TRBV5-1 ASSPRDRVFGYT
TRBD2 TRBV28 ASSSLRLAGDELF
TRBD1 TRBV10-3 ATRGQGGPYEQY
NA TRBV2 ASSEDRDGYGYT
TRBD1 TRBV2 ASSEALGRGRLDTQY
NA TRBV19 ASSYKGQNTEAF
NA TRBV19 ASSNRESETQY
TRBD2 TRBV6-5 ASSYFLAGAYNEQF
NA TRBV14 ASSQGRRGSYEQY
NA TRBV4-2 ASRGANEQF
NA TRBV2 ASRDTANGAQH
NA TRBV7-8 ASSLAGEDQPQH
TRBD2 TRBV4-2 ASSQWEAGGPGTQY
NA TRBV6-6 ASSYGSNQPQH
NA TRBV5-1 ASSFDRKTYEQY
TRBD2 TRBV27 ASSLWEGSYEQY
TRBD2 TRBV7-9 ASSPRTSGRWADTQY
TRBD1 TRBV6-1 ASRTGGGTGELF
NA TRBV19 ASSILRLTGPTEAF
TRBD1 TRBV19 ASSIGQGAMNTEAF
TRBD2 TRBV4-2 ASSLGLVSTQY
TRBD1 TRBV28 ASSRTGQGLETQY